The T cell receptor beta chain described here comes from a study of CD8+ T cells in alopecia areata. Study observations and caveats: Under tofacitinib, fewer expanded CD8+ clones appeared among the top 100 scalp clones. Patients showed less clear TCR sequence sharing than mice, possibly partly because of HLA diversity.

It was cDNA, reverse transcribed from extracted RNA, that served as the sequencing template. Here immunoSEQ multiplex PCR was the method, and the copy in TCRdb shows in-frame clones only, minus some. The data hold approximately 130,000 clones, with 61% observed a single time. Regarding this clone: The antigen remains undetermined.

The CDR3 consists of 13 residues. V was clipped by 4 bases and J by 5 bases; unmatched bases: 3. Germline V gene sequence: CDR1 KGHSH, CDR2 LQKENI. The treatment denotes: oral pan-JAK inhibitor, 5-10 mg twice daily. This chain links TRBV18 with TRBJ1-1, with 8 bases that match TRBD1. The clonotype originates from a human donor with alopecia areata. Sequences were derived from CD4+ T cells sorted from blood, sampled at week 4, from a patient treated with tofacitinib. The CDR3 DNA is TGTGCCAGCTCACTAGACAGGGGTACTGAAGCTTTCTTT. Translating it yields CASSLDRGTEAFF.